Each of the 25 T cell receptor beta chains below was sequenced from the same sample in a study of graft-versus-host responses after intestinal transplantation. Clones were read by immunoSEQ multiplex PCR, and TCRdb kept only the in-frame ones, dropping some. Among 85,000 to 100,000 clones, 80% to 95% were seen once, and the ten largest hold approximately 0.18%. What these receptors recognize is not known. The starting material was unstimulated CD4+ T cells sorted from spleen or lymph node cells, obtained before intestinal transplant. The receptors were sampled from a human donor who received an intestinal transplant.

The chain links TRBV2 to TRBJ2-5; perhaps TRBD1 as D (5 bases). The CDR3 loop spans 13 amino acids. The germline V gene encodes CDR1 SNHLY and CDR2 FYNNEI. V was pared by 3 bases and J by 2 bases, with 7 bases between. In DNA, the CDR3 is TGTGCCAGCAGTGACAGGGATCAAGAGACCCAGTACTTC. It translates to CASSDRDQETQYF.

The V and J genes are TRBV7-2 and TRBJ2-3, with 9 bases identical to TRBD2. V shed 5 bases and J 2 bases; nucleotides not matched to a gene: 11. CDR1 is SGHTA and CDR2 is FQGNSA in the germline V gene. The CDR3 is 17 residues long. In nucleotides, the CDR3 is TGTGCCAGCAGCGCCCCTTTAGCGGGAGCCCACACAGATACGCAGTATTTT. Translated, it gives CASSAPLAGAHTDTQYF.

V is TRBV5-1 and J is TRBJ2-5; 8 nucleotides line up with TRBD2. The CDR3 has 17 amino acids. J was trimmed by 2 bases and V by 4 bases; bases with no gene match: 13. Looked up from germline, CDR1 is SGHRS and CDR2 is YFSETQ. For the CDR3, the DNA is TGCGCCAGCAGCGAGGGGATGGCTAGCGGGCCGCAAGAGACCCAGTACTTC. Its translation is CASSEGMASGPQETQYF.

The rearrangement uses TRBV7-9 and TRBJ1-2; TRBD1 aligns across 8 bases. Germline CDR1 and CDR2: SEHNR and FQNEAQ (reference sequence). The CDR3 has 15 amino acids. V trimming: 7 bases; J trimming: 0 bases; junction bases outside the gene matches: 7. CDR3 amino acids: CASTTDRGPNYGYTF. The CDR3 region has the DNA TGTGCCAGCACCACAGACAGGGGACCTAACTATGGCTACACCTTC. The variable domain in full, completed from reference TRBV7-9 and TRBJ1-2, reads DTGVSQNPRHKITKRGQNVTFRCDPISEHNRLYWYRQTLGQGPEFLTYFQNEAQLEKSRLLSDRFSAERPKGSFSTLEIQRTEQGDSAMYLCASTTDRGPNYGYTFGSGTRLTVV.

The DNA for the CDR3 is TGTGCCAGCAGGCCCGTTCAGGGAGGCGCCTACGAGCAGTACTTC. It encodes CASRPVQGGAYEQYF. V gene TRBV28 combines with J gene TRBJ2-7; D possibly corresponds to TRBD2 (6 bases). V lost 6 bases to trimming and J lost 2 bases, with 17 bases between them. The CDR3 is 15 amino acids. Per germline, CDR1 MDHEN and CDR2 SYDVKM.

This rearrangement joins TRBV5-1 to TRBJ2-7; 7 nucleotides line up with TRBD2. This CDR3 comprises 13 residues. J lost 2 bases, V lost 4 bases, and 3 bases had no gene match. Germline V gene sequence: CDR1 SGHRS, CDR2 YFSETQ. The CDR3 DNA follows: TGCGCCAGCAGCCTAGCGGCTACCTACGAGCAGTACTTC. Its translation: CASSLAATYEQYF.

The chain employs TRBV5-1 and TRBJ2-1, with D possibly matching TRBD2 (6 bases). V was clipped by 2 bases and J by 10 bases, with 13 bases between them. The CDR3 totals 13 residues. Germline CDR1 and CDR2: SGHRS and YFSETQ. CDR3 in DNA: TGCGCCAGCAGCTTACCGGGAGAAAGAGAGCAGTTCTTC. Translating gives CASSLPGEREQFF.

This clone was detected only a few times. The chain recombines TRBV4-1 with TRBJ1-4; D gene ambiguous. This CDR3 has 14 amino acids. Germline loops: CDR1 MGHRA, CDR2 YSYEKL. V was cut by 0 bases and J by 4 bases, with 6 bases left in between. The CDR3 coding sequence is TGCGCCAGCAGCCAAGACGGGATTAATGAAAAACTGTTTTTT. Protein sequence: CASSQDGINEKLFF.

The chain combines TRBV4-2 with TRBJ1-5, with TRBD1 matching over 9 bases. The CDR3 is 15 residues long. V trimming: 2 bases; J trimming: 5 bases; junction bases outside the gene matches: 4. CDR1 and CDR2 from the germline V gene are LGHNA and YNFKEQ. CDR3 nucleotides: TGTGCCAGCAGCCAATCCGGGACAGGGCATCAGCCCCAGCATTTT. This sequence encodes CASSQSGTGHQPQHF.

This chain links TRBV7-9 with TRBJ2-1, with TRBD1 matching 11 bases. The germline CDR1 and CDR2 sequences are SEHNR and FQNEAQ (reference sequence). The CDR3 is 16 residues long. V lost 5 bases and J lost 5; bases outside the gene matches: 8. The CDR3 coding sequence is TGTGCCAGCAGCCTCACACGGGACAGGGGGAACAATGAGCAGTTCTTC. It encodes CASSLTRDRGNNEQFF.

DNA for the CDR3: TGTGCCAGTAGTATAGGAGATCCATACAATGAGCAGTTCTTC. Translation: CASSIGDPYNEQFF. This chain joins TRBV19 and TRBJ2-1; D call uncertain. This CDR3 contains 14 residues. The ends were cut back, 1 base at V and 4 bases at J, with 8 bases in the middle. Germline CDR1 is LNHDA and CDR2 is SQIVND (reference sequence).

The chain has TRBV5-8 and TRBJ1-6, with unresolved D. Germline V gene lookup returns CDR1 SGHTS and CDR2 YDEGEE. Trimming took 1 base from V and 5 from J, leaving 7 bases between them. This CDR3 has 14 residues. Here the CDR3 DNA reads TGTGCCAGCAGCTTGTCCGGGAATAATTCACCCCTCCACTTT. This gives the protein CASSLSGNNSPLHF.

The chain joins TRBV6-6 to TRBJ2-7, with 11 bases lining up with TRBD1. J was trimmed by 5 bases and V by 6 bases; bases with no gene match: 12. CDR3 length equals 16 residues. Germline CDR1 MNHNY, CDR2 SVGAGI (reference sequence). The CDR3, as DNA: TGTGCCAGCAGCCCTGGGACAGGGGGATTTTTCCACGAGCAGTACTTC. Protein: CASSPGTGGFFHEQYF.

V and J are TRBV11-2 and TRBJ2-7, with TRBD2 matching 7 bases. CDR3 length: 14 residues. V was clipped by 4 bases and J by 4 bases; unmatched bases: 7. The germline V gene encodes CDR1 SGHAT and CDR2 FQNNGV. CDR3 sequence reads: CASSSTGLVYEQYF. The CDR3 bases are TGTGCCAGCAGCTCTACTGGACTAGTTTACGAGCAGTACTTC. The full variable domain, in which reference TRBV11-2 and TRBJ2-7 provide the parts outside the CDR3, is EAGVAQSPRYKIIEKRQSVAFWCNPISGHATLYWYQQILGQGPKLLIQFQNNGVVDDSQLPKDRFSAERLKGVDSTLKIQPAKLEDSAVYLCASSSTGLVYEQYFGPGTRLTVT.

A few counts support this clone. This rearrangement joins TRBV10-1 to TRBJ1-3; D might be TRBD1 (6 bases). The V gene lost 3 bases and the J gene lost 8 bases, with 17 bases spanning the gap. The germline CDR1 and CDR2 sequences are WNHNN and SYGVQD (reference sequence). This CDR3 is built from 15 residues. The CDR3 region has the DNA TGCGCCAGCAGTGACATTGGACAGTCGGCGGACACCATATATTTT. Its translation is CASSDIGQSADTIYF.

This clone was detected a few times. V gene TRBV6-1 combines with J gene TRBJ2-3; 12 bases line up with TRBD2. CDR1 is MNHNS and CDR2 is SASEGT in the germline V gene. Germline trimming cut 9 bases from V and 4 bases from J; bases unmatched to any gene: 5. The CDR3 sequence is 14 residues long. CDR3 residues: CASVSSGGADTQYF. DNA of the CDR3: TGTGCCAGTGTTTCTAGCGGGGGGGCAGATACGCAGTATTTT.

The chain recombines TRBV13 with TRBJ2-7; TRBD2 aligns across 9 bases. V shed 5 bases, J shed 7 bases, and the junction held 12 bases outside the gene matches. The CDR3 is made up of 15 amino acids. Germline V gives CDR1 PRHDT, CDR2 FYEKMQ (reference sequence). This chain's CDR3 is CASSPSLAGVREQYF. The CDR3 coding sequence is TGTGCCAGCAGCCCGTCGTTAGCGGGAGTGAGGGAGCAGTACTTC.

The V call is TRBV6-6, the J call TRBJ2-2; D might be TRBD1 (6 bases). The ends were cut back, 8 bases at V and 6 bases at J, with 16 bases in the middle. Germline loops: CDR1 MNHNY, CDR2 SVGAGI (reference sequence). The CDR3 spans 14 residues. CDR3 loop: CASRTGPGAGELFF. The CDR3 DNA reads TGTGCCAGCCGGACCGGTCCAGGGGCCGGGGAGCTGTTTTTT.

This chain links TRBV7-2 with TRBJ1-5; TRBD1 is a possible D gene (6 bases). CDR3 length: 13 amino acids. Trimming removed 8 bases from V and 7 bases from J, with 15 bases in between. Germline values: CDR1 SGHTA, CDR2 FQGNSA. CDR3 in amino acids: CASRTAGSQPQHF. The DNA of the CDR3 is TGTGCCAGCCGGACAGCAGGGTCCCAGCCCCAGCATTTT.

The chain couples TRBV30 to TRBJ1-5; maybe TRBD1 (6 bases). CDR1 GTSNPN and CDR2 SVGIG come from the germline V gene (reference sequence). CDR3 length equals 14 residues. The germline V and J ends were trimmed by 7 bases and 3 bases, with 16 bases remaining between them. In DNA form, the CDR3 reads TGTGCCTCCTCTGGACAGTGGAACAATCAGCCCCAGCATTTT. Protein sequence: CASSGQWNNQPQHF.

The chain joins TRBV10-1 to TRBJ2-7; the D gene is possibly TRBD1 (5 bases). This CDR3 has 12 amino acids. V lost 3 bases and J lost 5, with 8 bases in between. In germline, CDR1 is WNHNN, CDR2 SYGVQD (reference sequence). The CDR3 region has the DNA TGCGCCAGCAGTGATCAGGGCCACGAGCAGTACTTC. As protein: CASSDQGHEQYF.

This chain joins TRBV5-4 and TRBJ2-1; maybe TRBD2 (5 bases). Deletions cut 4 bases from V and 4 bases from J, with 15 bases between. This CDR3 spans 15 amino acids. In germline, CDR1 is SGHNT, CDR2 YYREEE (reference sequence). CDR3 bases: TGTGCCAGCAGCCCGGAGGCGAGCTATTACAATGAGCAGTTCTTC. Amino acids: CASSPEASYYNEQFF.

This clone appeared once. This chain joins TRBV11-2 and TRBJ2-1; maybe TRBD2 (6 bases). Trimming pared 4 bases from V and 2 bases from J, leaving 15 bases between. The V gene's germline CDR1 is SGHAT and CDR2 FQNNGV. The CDR3 sequence is 16 residues long. CDR3 loop: CASSSAERVTYNEQFF. The CDR3 region has the DNA TGTGCCAGCAGCTCCGCGGAGCGGGTAACCTACAATGAGCAGTTCTTC.

This chain joins TRBV30 and TRBJ2-5, with D tentatively TRBD2 (6 bases). Germline V gives CDR1 GTSNPN, CDR2 SVGIG (reference sequence). The V end was cut by 0 bases, the J end by 5 bases, with 13 bases between. This CDR3 has 14 amino acids. This CDR3 is CAWSVLRGLETQYF. CDR3 DNA: TGTGCCTGGAGTGTACTTCGGGGGTTGGAGACCCAGTACTTC.

The V and J genes are TRBV11-3 and TRBJ2-1; 9 bases match TRBD2. With V trimmed by 0 bases and J by 14 bases, 5 bases remained unmatched. CDR3 length: 13 amino acids. Germline-derived CDR1 and CDR2 are SGHNT and YENEEA. The DNA of the CDR3 is TGTGCCAGCAGCTTAGATCCGGCGGGGGGGAAGTTCTTC. Protein: CASSLDPAGGKFF.